These 27 T cell receptor beta chains were all obtained from the same sample, sequenced in a study of radiation and T cells in renal cell carcinoma. Treatment meaning: treatment-naive control, cytoreductive nephrectomy. Only in-frame clones appear in the TCRdb table, and some are missing; sequencing was by immunoSEQ multiplex PCR. The data hold thousands of clones, with 55% to 65% observed a single time. The material was tumor tissue, obtained from a patient whose treatment was nephrectomy without radiotherapy. Receptors originate from a man aged 55 to 70 with renal cell carcinoma.

This clone occurred a few times. This rearrangement joins TRBV7-3 to TRBJ1-5, with 7 bases fitting TRBD1. CDR1 SGHTA and CDR2 FQGTGA come from the germline V gene. The trim removed 2 bases at V and 9 bases at J, leaving 7 bases unmatched. There are 14 residues in the CDR3. CDR3 nucleotide sequence: TGTGCCAGCAGCTTAGACAGGGCCCAAGGGCCCCAGCATTTT. Translating gives CASSLDRAQGPQHF.

The table lists this clone with a few counts. The gene calls are TRBV28 and TRBJ1-2; 7 nucleotides align to TRBD1. The trim removed 5 bases at V and 9 bases at J, leaving 9 bases unmatched. Per germline, CDR1 MDHEN and CDR2 SYDVKM. The CDR3 is 13 residues long. As DNA, the CDR3 is TGTGCCAGCAGTACCGGACAGGCCCGGCGCTACACCTTC. Its translation: CASSTGQARRYTF.

The CDR3: CASSDSRGGAADTQYF. The CDR3, as DNA: TGTGCCAGCAGTGACTCCCGCGGGGGGGCAGCAGATACGCAGTATTTT. This rearrangement joins TRBV6-4 to TRBJ2-3, with TRBD2 identical over 9 bases. The length of the CDR3 is 16 residues. Germline V gene sequence: CDR1 MRHNA, CDR2 SNTAGT. After removal of 0 bases from V and 4 bases from J, the junction contained 5 bases not matched to a gene.

This chain connects TRBV7-8 to TRBJ2-7, with 9 bases matching TRBD1. Germline CDR1 is SGHVS and CDR2 is FQNEAQ. The CDR3 contains 14 residues. The V and J ends lost 5 bases and 5 bases, in that order; junction bases with no gene match: 7. CDR3 sequence reads: CASSPRDRVNEQYF. CDR3 DNA: TGTGCCAGCAGCCCCCGGGACAGGGTGAACGAGCAGTACTTC.

The chain has TRBV2 and TRBJ2-5; D remains ambiguous. V shed 4 bases and J shed 3 bases, with 9 bases lying between them. The CDR3 totals 13 residues. CDR1 and CDR2 (germline): SNHLY, FYNNEI. CDR3 in amino acids: CASSGSREETQYF. CDR3 nucleotide sequence: TGTGCCAGCAGTGGAAGTAGGGAAGAGACCCAGTACTTC.

This sequence joins TRBV7-6 and TRBJ1-4, with TRBD1 matching over 11 bases. V was pared by 3 bases and J by 8 bases, with 5 bases of the junction left unmatched. The germline V gene has CDR1 SGHVS and CDR2 FNYEAQ. This CDR3 is 15 amino acids long. The CDR3 nucleotides are TGTGCCAGCAGCTTTCCCGGGACAGGGGGAGAAAAACTGTTTTTT. Its translation is CASSFPGTGGEKLFF.

The chain has TRBV28 and TRBJ2-5, with 7 bases identical to TRBD2. The CDR3 is made up of 14 amino acids. Germline V gives CDR1 MDHEN, CDR2 SYDVKM. V lost 8 bases, J lost 2 bases, and 8 bases stayed unmatched. Written as DNA, the CDR3 is TGTGCCAGCTCCGGCTCGCGGGAGCAAGAGACCCAGTACTTC. Its translation is CASSGSREQETQYF.

J is TRBJ1-5 and V is TRBV6-5, with D perhaps matching TRBD1 (6 bases). This CDR3 has 15 amino acids. Trimming stripped 8 bases from V and 2 bases from J, with 16 bases between. Germline CDR1 reads MNHEY; CDR2 reads SVGAGI. The CDR3 coding sequence is TGTGCCAGCCGCCCGGGGGCGGAAGGCAATCAGCCCCAGCATTTT. Protein: CASRPGAEGNQPQHF.

The rearrangement joins TRBV11-3 to TRBJ2-1, with 11 bases that match TRBD2. CDR3 length: 16 amino acids. The germline V gene has CDR1 SGHNT and CDR2 YENEEA. V trimming: 5 bases; J trimming: 4 bases; junction bases outside the gene matches: 7. The CDR3 DNA is TGTGCCAGCAGCGCCGATAGCGGGGGGGATTACAATGAGCAGTTCTTC. Protein product: CASSADSGGDYNEQFF.

DNA of the CDR3: TGTGCCAGCACTGAGGGAGGGCACACCGGGGAGCTGTTTTTT. As protein: CASTEGGHTGELFF. The chain uses TRBV2 and TRBJ2-2, with TRBD2 matching over 7 bases. The germline V gene has CDR1 SNHLY and CDR2 FYNNEI. There are 14 residues in the CDR3. V was clipped by 7 bases and J by 3 bases; unmatched bases: 5.

This chain uses TRBV5-1 with TRBJ1-2; possibly TRBD1 for D (5 bases). V was clipped by 0 bases and J by 2 bases, with 5 bases between them. Looked up from germline, CDR1 is SGHRS and CDR2 is YFSETQ. This CDR3 has 13 amino acids. CDR3 amino acids: CASSLDRNYGYTF. The CDR3 DNA follows: TGCGCCAGCAGCTTGGACAGGAACTATGGCTACACCTTC.

This chain uses TRBV28 with TRBJ2-3; D tentatively reads TRBD1 or TRBD2 (5 bases each). V was trimmed by 6 bases and J by 0 bases, leaving 10 bases between them. The CDR3 sequence is 14 residues long. Germline V CDR1 and CDR2: MDHEN, SYDVKM. The CDR3 nucleotides read TGTGCCAGCAGGCTGGGGGTAAGCACAGATACGCAGTATTTT. It codes for CASRLGVSTDTQYF.

This CDR3 is CASTSSRKETDTQYF. The CDR3 DNA follows: TGTGCCAGCACTTCAAGTAGAAAGGAGACAGATACGCAGTATTTT. The V and J genes are TRBV2 and TRBJ2-3; unclear D gene. The CDR3 extends over 15 amino acids. From germline, CDR1 is SNHLY and CDR2 FYNNEI. V dropped 7 bases and J dropped 3 bases, with 17 bases sitting between them. Supplemented by reference TRBV2 and TRBJ2-3, the full variable domain reads EPEVTQTPSHQVTQMGQEVILRCVPISNHLYFYWYRQILGQKVEFLVSFYNNEISEKSEIFDDQFSVERPDGSNFTLKIRSTKLEDSAMYFCASTSSRKETDTQYFGPGTRLTVL.

V is TRBV6-1 and J is TRBJ1-5; D ambiguous. The germline gives CDR1 MNHNS, CDR2 SASEGT. Trimming stripped 6 bases from V and 3 bases from J, with 15 bases between. The CDR3 consists of 15 residues. The CDR3 region is CASSAGRVLNQPQHF. The CDR3 DNA follows: TGTGCCAGCAGCGCCGGACGGGTACTCAATCAGCCCCAGCATTTT.

The chain is built from TRBV6-5 and TRBJ2-7, with TRBD1 identical over 10 bases. Germline CDR1 and CDR2: MNHEY and SVGAGI. CDR3 length equals 14 residues. The J segment lost 2 bases and the V segment lost 6 bases, leaving 4 bases of the junction unmatched. The CDR3 bases are TGTGCCAGCAGGCCCGGGACAGGGGCCTACGAGCAGTACTTC. The encoded protein is CASRPGTGAYEQYF.

A single count supports this clone. CDR3 in amino acids: CSVEGLGRPQETQYF. CDR3 DNA sequence: TGCAGCGTTGAAGGGTTAGGGAGACCCCAAGAGACCCAGTACTTC. V usage is TRBV29-1 and J usage is TRBJ2-5; perhaps TRBD2 as D (5 bases). Trimming removed 1 base at V and 1 base at J, with 13 bases between. CDR1 is SQVTM and CDR2 is ANQGSEA in the germline V gene. CDR3 size: 15 residues.

The chain joins TRBV9 to TRBJ2-7; either TRBD1 or TRBD2 may supply D (6 bases each). The length of the CDR3 is 14 residues. Germline V lookup: CDR1 SGDLS, CDR2 YYNGEE. V gave up 0 bases and J gave up 2 bases, with 9 bases separating them. The CDR3 here is CASSVGGATYEQYF. The CDR3 DNA reads as TGTGCCAGCAGCGTAGGGGGGGCCACCTACGAGCAGTACTTC.

The chain couples TRBV5-5 to TRBJ1-3; no clear D gene. The CDR3 has 17 residues. From germline, CDR1 is SGHKS and CDR2 YYEKEE (reference sequence). Trimming took off 0 bases at V and 0 bases at J, with 13 bases between the two ends. The CDR3 nucleotides read TGTGCCAGCAGCTTGGCCGGCAGGCCTAGCTCTGGAAACACCATATATTTT. It is translated as CASSLAGRPSSGNTIYF.

The rearrangement uses TRBV11-3 and TRBJ2-7; D not resolved. The V gene lost 1 base and the J gene lost 6 bases, with 10 bases spanning the gap. CDR1 is SGHNT, CDR2 YENEEA, per germline. The CDR3 is made up of 13 amino acids. The CDR3 DNA reads TGTGCCAGCAGCTTAGTCCCTACGTCCGAGCAGTACTTC. It codes for CASSLVPTSEQYF.

The chain combines TRBV6-6 with TRBJ1-1; D is undetermined. This CDR3 is built from 13 residues. V shed 4 bases and J shed 1 base, with 7 bases lying between them. CDR1 MNHNY and CDR2 SVGAGI come from the germline V gene (reference sequence). This CDR3 is CASSSVENTEAFF. CDR3 coding DNA: TGTGCCAGCAGTTCCGTAGAGAACACTGAAGCTTTCTTT.

This clone was seen a handful of times. This rearrangement joins TRBV18 to TRBJ1-6; D gene uncertain. Germline lookup yields CDR1 KGHSH and CDR2 LQKENI. V was clipped by 3 bases and J by 5 bases, with 14 bases between them. The CDR3 consists of 16 residues. CDR3 coding DNA: TGTGCCAGCTCACCCCGGGCCCTAGCGGATAATTCACCCCTCCACTTT. Translation: CASSPRALADNSPLHF.

This chain links TRBV19 with TRBJ2-3, with D unclear. V gave up 7 bases and J gave up 4 bases, with 12 bases separating them. Germline CDR1 reads LNHDA; CDR2 reads SQIVND (reference sequence). The CDR3 totals 13 residues. The CDR3 loop reads CASKDGVADTQYF. The CDR3 DNA reads TGTGCCAGTAAGGACGGCGTGGCAGATACGCAGTATTTT.

The chain joins TRBV2 to TRBJ2-7, with TRBD2 matching 7 bases. Trimming at V came to 6 bases and at J to 7 bases, leaving 15 bases not matched to a gene. CDR1 SNHLY and CDR2 FYNNEI come from the germline V gene. The CDR3 is 15 amino acids. The CDR3 loop reads CASSLRGLTAKEQYF. Here the CDR3 DNA reads TGTGCCAGCAGCTTAAGGGGACTAACGGCGAAGGAGCAGTACTTC. Variable domain in full (rest from reference TRBV2 and TRBJ2-7): EPEVTQTPSHQVTQMGQEVILRCVPISNHLYFYWYRQILGQKVEFLVSFYNNEISEKSEIFDDQFSVERPDGSNFTLKIRSTKLEDSAMYFCASSLRGLTAKEQYFGPGTRLTVT.

Notes on this clone: A junction boundary mismatches the germline segment, possibly from a read error. This sequence joins TRBV20-1 and TRBJ1-2; D remains unclear. CDR3 length: 9 amino acids. The germline CDR1 and CDR2 sequences are DFQATT and SNEGSKA (reference sequence). The CDR3 bases are TGCAGGGCTAACTATGGCTACACCTTC. Protein product: CRANYGYTF.

The chain recombines TRBV7-2 with TRBJ1-1, with TRBD1 matching over 9 bases. With 4 bases clipped from V and 1 base from J, the junction kept 1 base outside the gene matches. Germline V lookup: CDR1 SGHTA, CDR2 FQGNSA. This CDR3 region has 14 residues. CDR3 DNA sequence: TGTGCCAGCAGCTGGGGACAGGGGAACACTGAAGCTTTCTTT. Translating it yields CASSWGQGNTEAFF.

This clone was detected only once. The rearrangement joins TRBV21-1 to TRBJ2-3; the table's TRBD1 call for D was not verified on the DNA. TRBV21-1 is given as a pseudogene. The CDR3 totals 12 residues. CDR3 amino acids: CASSYSRDTQYF. In nucleotides, the CDR3 is TGTGCCAGCAGCTATTCCAGGGATACGCAGTATTTT.

The V call is TRBV29-1, the J call TRBJ1-3; D remains ambiguous. The CDR3 runs to 14 residues. The germline V gene has CDR1 SQVTM and CDR2 ANQGSEA. The germline V and J ends were trimmed by 5 bases and 0 bases, with 11 bases remaining between them. DNA for the CDR3: TGCAGCGTTTCCTCGGTCGACTCTGGAAACACCATATATTTT. This translates into CSVSSVDSGNTIYF.